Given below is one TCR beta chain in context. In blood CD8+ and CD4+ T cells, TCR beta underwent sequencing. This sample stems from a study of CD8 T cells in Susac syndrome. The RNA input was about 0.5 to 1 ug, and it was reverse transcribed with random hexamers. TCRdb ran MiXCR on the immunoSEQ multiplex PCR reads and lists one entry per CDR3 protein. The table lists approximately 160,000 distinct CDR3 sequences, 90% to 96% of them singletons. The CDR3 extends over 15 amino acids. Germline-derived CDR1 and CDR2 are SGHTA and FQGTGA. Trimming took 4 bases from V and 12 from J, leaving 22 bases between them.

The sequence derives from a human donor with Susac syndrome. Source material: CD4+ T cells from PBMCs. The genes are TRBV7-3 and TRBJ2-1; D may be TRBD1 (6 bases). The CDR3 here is CASSSRPVPGQGQFF. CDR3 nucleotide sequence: TGTGCCAGCAGCTCCCGCCCAGTACCGGGACAAGGGCAGTTCTTC. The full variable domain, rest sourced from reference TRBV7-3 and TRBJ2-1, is GAGVSQTPSNKVTEKGKYVELRCDPISGHTALYWYRQSLGQGPEFLIYFQGTGAADDSGLPNDRFFAVRPEGSVSTLKIQRTERGDSAVYLCASSSRPVPGQGQFFGPGTRLTVL.